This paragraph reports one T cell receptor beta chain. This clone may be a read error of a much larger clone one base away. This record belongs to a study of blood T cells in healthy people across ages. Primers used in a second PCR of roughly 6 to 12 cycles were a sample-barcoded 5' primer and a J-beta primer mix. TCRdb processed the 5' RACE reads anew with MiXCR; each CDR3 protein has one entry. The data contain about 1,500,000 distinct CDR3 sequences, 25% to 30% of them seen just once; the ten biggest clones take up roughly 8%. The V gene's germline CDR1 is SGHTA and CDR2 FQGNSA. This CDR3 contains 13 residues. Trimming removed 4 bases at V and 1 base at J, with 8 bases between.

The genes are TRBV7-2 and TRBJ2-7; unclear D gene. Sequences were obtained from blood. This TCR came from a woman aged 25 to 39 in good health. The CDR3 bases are TGTGCCAGCAGCTCTATGGGTTCCTACGAGCAGTACTTC. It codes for CASSSMGSYEQYF.